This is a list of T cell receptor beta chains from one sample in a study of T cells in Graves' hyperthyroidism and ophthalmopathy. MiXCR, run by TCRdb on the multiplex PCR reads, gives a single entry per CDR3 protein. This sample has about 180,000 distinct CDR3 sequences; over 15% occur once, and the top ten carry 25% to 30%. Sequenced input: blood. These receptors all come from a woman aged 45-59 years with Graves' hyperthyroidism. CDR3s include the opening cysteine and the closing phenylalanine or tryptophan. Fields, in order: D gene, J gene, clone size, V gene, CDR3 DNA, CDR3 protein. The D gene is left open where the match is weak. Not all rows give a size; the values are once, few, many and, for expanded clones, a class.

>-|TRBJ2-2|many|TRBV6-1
TGTGCCAGCAGTTACATGATTGGGGTAGGCGGGGAGCTGTTTTTT
CASSYMIGVGGELFF
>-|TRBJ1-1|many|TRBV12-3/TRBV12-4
TGTGCCAGCAGCATACCCAAGGGGGTGGGCACTGAAGCTTTCTTT
CASSIPKGVGTEAFF
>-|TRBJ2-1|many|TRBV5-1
TGCGCCAGCAGCTTTGGGGGACTCGGCGGCAATGAGCAGTTCTTC
CASSFGGLGGNEQFF
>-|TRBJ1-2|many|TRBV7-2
TGTGCCAGCAGGGTGGGTGTAGGGTCGAGTGGCTACACCTTC
CASRVGVGSSGYTF
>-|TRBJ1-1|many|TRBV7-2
TGTGCCAGCAGCTTAGAAATCAGGACCCTGGAAGCTTTCTTT
CASSLEIRTLEAFF
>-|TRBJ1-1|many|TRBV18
TGTGCCAGCTCACTCTCCCGGGAGGGTCCAAACACTGAAGCTTTCTTT
CASSLSREGPNTEAFF
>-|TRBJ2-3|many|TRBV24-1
TGTGCCACCAGTGAAACGATCCCAGATACGCAGTATTTT
CATSETIPDTQYF
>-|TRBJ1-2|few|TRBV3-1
TGTGCCAGCAGCCAAGGTTACAGGCAGAACTATGGCTACACCTTC
CASSQGYRQNYGYTF
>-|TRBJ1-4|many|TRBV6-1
TGTGCCAGCAGTTCCCGGTCGTCCCCAACTAATGAAAAACTGTTTTTT
CASSSRSSPTNEKLFF
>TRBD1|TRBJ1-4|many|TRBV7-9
TGTGCCAGCAGCTTGCGAATGGGACAGCCGAGTGGGGCAGATGAAAAACTGTTTTTT
CASSLRMGQPSGADEKLFF
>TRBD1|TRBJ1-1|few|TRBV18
TGTGCCAGCTCCCTCAGGGGGACAGCTATTAACACTGAAGCTTTCTTT
CASSLRGTAINTEAFF
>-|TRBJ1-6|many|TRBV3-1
TGTGCCAGCAGCCAAATGACCTCGAGGGATTCACCCCTCCACTTT
CASSQMTSRDSPLHF
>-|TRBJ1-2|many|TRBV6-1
TGTGCCAGCAGCTCTAGGGGGGGCCACTATGGCTACACCTTC
CASSSRGGHYGYTF
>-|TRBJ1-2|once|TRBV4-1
TGCGCCAGCAGCCAAGGACCCGGGGGAGGTGACTATGGCTACACCTTC
CASSQGPGGGDYGYTF
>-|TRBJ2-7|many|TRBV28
TGTGCCAGCAACCCCGAGTGGGCCTCCTACGAGCAGTACTTC
CASNPEWASYEQYF
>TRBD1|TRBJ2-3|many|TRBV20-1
TGCAGTGCTAAGGGCCCAGGGGGAGCAGATACGCAGTATTTT
CSAKGPGGADTQYF
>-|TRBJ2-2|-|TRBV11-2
TGTGCCAGCAGCTTACATAGGAACACCGGGGAGCTGTTTTTT
CASSLHRNTGELFF
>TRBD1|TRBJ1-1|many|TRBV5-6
TGTGCCAGCGAGGGGGCCTTGAACACTGAAGCTTTCTTT
CASEGALNTEAFF
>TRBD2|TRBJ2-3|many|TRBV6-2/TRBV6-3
TGTGCCAGCAGTTACGCGGGGGGGCCGACAGATACGCAGTATTTT
CASSYAGGPTDTQYF
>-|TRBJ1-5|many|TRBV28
TGTGCCAGCAGTTTGGGTTCGAGCAATCAGCCCCAGCATTTT
CASSLGSSNQPQHF
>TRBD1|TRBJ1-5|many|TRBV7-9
TGTGCCAGCAGCGTAGGGGGCGACACGGATAGCAATCAGCCCCAGCATTTT
CASSVGGDTDSNQPQHF
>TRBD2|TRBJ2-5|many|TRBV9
TGTGCCAGCAGCGCGGGACTAGCGGAGGAAGAGACCCAGTACTTC
CASSAGLAEEETQYF
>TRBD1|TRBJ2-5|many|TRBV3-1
TGTGCCAGCAGCCAACGAGGGGGACAGCAAGAGACCCAGTACTTC
CASSQRGGQQETQYF
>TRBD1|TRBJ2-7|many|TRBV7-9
TGTGCCAGCAGCCAAACCGGGACAGGGCTCTACGAGCAGTACTTC
CASSQTGTGLYEQYF
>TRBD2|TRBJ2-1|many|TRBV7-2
TGTGCCAGCAGTCTCGGGGGGGCCAGGAATGAGCAGTTCTTC
CASSLGGARNEQFF
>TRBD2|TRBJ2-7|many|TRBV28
TGTGCCAGCAGTTTCCCATATAGCGGGGGGGCCTCGGTGCAGTACTTC
CASSFPYSGGASVQYF
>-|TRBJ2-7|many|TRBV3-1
TGTGCCAGCAGTAAAGCACAGACCTACGAGCAGTACTTC
CASSKAQTYEQYF
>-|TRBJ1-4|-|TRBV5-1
TGCGCCAGCAGCCGGGCGAGGGAGAATAATGAAAAACTGTTTTTT
CASSRARENNEKLFF
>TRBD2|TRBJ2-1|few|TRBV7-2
TGTGCCAGCAGCTTAGAGGGAGGGAATGAGCAGTTCTTC
CASSLEGGNEQFF
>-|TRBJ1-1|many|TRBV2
TGTGCCAGCAGTGGCACCGCTGGGGTGAACACTGAAGCTTTCTTT
CASSGTAGVNTEAFF
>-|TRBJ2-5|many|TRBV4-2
TGTGCCAGCAGCCGCACCCTTTCCGGGACGCAAAGGGAGACCCAGTACTTC
CASSRTLSGTQRETQYF
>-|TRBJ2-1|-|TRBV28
TGTGCCAGCATGGGGTGGGAAGAGCAGTTCTTC
CASMGWEEQFF
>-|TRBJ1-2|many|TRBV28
TGTGCCAGCAGTTTTTATGCAGGTACTTTTGGCTACACCTTC
CASSFYAGTFGYTF
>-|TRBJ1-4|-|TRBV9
TGTGCCAGCAGCGTAGGCCCCACAACTAATGAAAAACTGTTTTTT
CASSVGPTTNEKLFF
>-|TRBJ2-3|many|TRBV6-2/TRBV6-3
TGTGCCAGCAGTGATGCGGAGCGTACGACTGGCACAGATACGCAGTATTTT
CASSDAERTTGTDTQYF
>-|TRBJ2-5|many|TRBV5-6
TGTGCCAGCACCTTTGCAGGGACGGAGTACTTC
CASTFAGTEYF
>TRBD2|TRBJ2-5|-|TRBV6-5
TGTGCCAGCAGTTATACAACTAGCGGGGGGGTATTGGAGACCCAGTACTTC
CASSYTTSGGVLETQYF